What follows are 20 T cell receptor beta chains derived from one specimen sequenced in a study of T cell responses to AZD1222 COVID-19 vaccine. TCRdb keeps only in-frame clones here, not all; method: immunoSEQ multiplex PCR. The repertoire consists of about 120,000 clones, with about 89% occurring once and the leading ten covering 5% to 6%. The sequences come from peripheral blood, collected on day 0 of AZD1222 vaccination. The receptors were gathered from an adult in good health.

The chain is built from TRBV29-1 and TRBJ1-1, with D unresolved. The length of the CDR3 is 12 residues. The V end was cut by 7 bases, the J end by 1 base, with 10 bases between. CDR1 and CDR2 (germline): SQVTM, ANQGSEA. The CDR3 loop is CSGSWENTEAFF. The CDR3, as DNA: TGCAGCGGAAGTTGGGAGAACACTGAAGCTTTCTTT.

This clone has more than one count but fewer than ten. The V and J genes are TRBV12-3 or TRBV12-4 and TRBJ2-1, with 7 bases matching TRBD1. V trimming: 6 bases; J trimming: 8 bases; junction bases outside the gene matches: 4. There are 12 residues in the CDR3. The CDR3 bases are TGTGCCAGCAGGCTAGGGGGCGATGAGCAGTTCTTC. This codes for CASRLGGDEQFF.

The chain combines TRBV9 with TRBJ2-1; no clear D gene. The CDR3 spans 15 residues. CDR1 and CDR2 (germline): SGDLS, YYNGEE. V was pared by 0 bases and J by 6 bases, with 13 bases between. CDR3: CASSVGVGSRNEQFF. The CDR3 nucleotides read TGTGCCAGCAGCGTAGGCGTCGGCAGCCGCAATGAGCAGTTCTTC.

This clone has a single count. The chain links TRBV6-1 to TRBJ1-4; D is unclear. The CDR3 spans 16 residues. The V and J ends lost 3 bases and 8 bases respectively, with 19 bases between them. Germline assignment: CDR1 MNHNS and CDR2 SASEGT. The CDR3 loop is CASSDPLARVGEKLFF. CDR3 DNA: TGTGCCAGCAGTGATCCCCTCGCGCGGGTGGGGGAAAAACTGTTTTTT.

This clone has a handful of counts. This chain connects TRBV3-1 (or the pseudogene TRBV3-2) to TRBJ2-5; tentatively, D is TRBD2 (7 bases). CDR1 LGHDT and CDR2 YNNKEL come from the germline V gene (reference sequence). This CDR3 has 16 residues. Trimming stripped 3 bases from V and 3 bases from J, with 17 bases between. This CDR3 is CASSQRGGGSEETQYF. Here the CDR3 DNA reads TGTGCCAGCAGCCAGCGTGGGGGCGGGAGCGAAGAGACCCAGTACTTC.

A single count supports this clone. The V call is TRBV5-1, the J call TRBJ2-1, with a weak D call TRBD2 (6 bases). The ends were cut back, 1 base at V and 3 bases at J, with 8 bases in the middle. This CDR3 is 14 amino acids long. The germline CDR1 and CDR2 sequences are SGHRS and YFSETQ. The DNA of the CDR3 is TGCGCCAGCAGCTTGCGCGGGAACTACAATGAGCAGTTCTTC. It specifies CASSLRGNYNEQFF.

The chain carries TRBV9 and TRBJ1-4; D is undetermined. CDR3 length equals 18 residues. Per the germline V gene, CDR1 is SGDLS and CDR2 is YYNGEE. Trimming shortened V by 2 bases and J by 4 bases, and 21 bases separated the two germline ends. This chain's CDR3 is CASSVNPDVAEHNEKLFF. CDR3 in DNA: TGTGCCAGCAGCGTGAATCCCGACGTGGCTGAGCATAATGAAAAACTGTTTTTT.

The sample holds one count of this clone. The junction does not match germline at one end; this may be a read error. The chain carries TRBV7-7 and TRBJ2-2; TRBD1 is a possible D gene (6 bases). Germline CDR1 reads SSHAT; CDR2 reads FNYEAQ (reference sequence). The CDR3 covers 17 residues. Written as DNA, the CDR3 is TGTGCTAGCAGCTCAGGCCCCGGGACATCGAACACCGGGGAGCTGTTTTTT. It is translated as CASSSGPGTSNTGELFF.

The rearrangement links TRBV30 to TRBJ2-3, with TRBD1 matching 7 bases. CDR3 length equals 14 residues. V trimming: 2 bases; J trimming: 11 bases; junction bases outside the gene matches: 13. The germline CDR1 and CDR2 sequences are GTSNPN and SVGIG (reference sequence). CDR3 sequence: CAWSPGQERKGQYF. The CDR3, as DNA: TGTGCCTGGAGTCCCGGACAGGAGAGGAAGGGGCAGTATTTT.

The rearrangement joins TRBV30 to TRBJ2-7; 10 bases map to TRBD2. Germline V gene data show CDR1 as GTSNPN and CDR2 as SVGIG (reference sequence). The CDR3 is 13 amino acids. The V and J ends lost 4 bases and 4 bases, in that order; junction bases with no gene match: 4. The CDR3 protein is CAWKREGMYEQYF. The CDR3 nucleotides are TGTGCCTGGAAGCGGGAGGGGATGTACGAGCAGTACTTC. The variable domain in full, with the rest retrieved from reference TRBV30 and TRBJ2-7, is SQTIHQWPATLVQPVGSPLSLECTVEGTSNPNLYWYRQAAGRGLQLLFYSVGIGQISSEVPQNLSASRPQDRQFILSSKKLLLSDSGFYLCAWKREGMYEQYFGPGTRLTVT.

The CDR3 protein is CASSTDRRYNSPLHF. DNA for the CDR3: TGTGCCAGCAGTACAGACAGGAGGTATAATTCACCCCTCCACTTT. This chain connects TRBV6-5 to TRBJ1-6; D may be TRBD1 (6 bases). The CDR3 extends over 15 amino acids. V lost 5 bases, J lost 4 bases, and 12 bases lay in between. The germline V gene has CDR1 MNHEY and CDR2 SVGAGI.

The chain recombines TRBV7-8 with TRBJ1-2, with 9 bases that match TRBD1. V shed 2 bases and J 8 bases; nucleotides not matched to a gene: 6. Germline lookup yields CDR1 SGHVS and CDR2 FQNEAQ. The CDR3 contains 14 residues. The CDR3: CASSLLTGGRGYTF. CDR3 coding DNA: TGTGCCAGCAGCTTACTTACAGGGGGCAGGGGCTACACCTTC.

This clone has only a few counts. The chain couples TRBV7-9 to TRBJ1-3; no reliable D call. CDR3 length: 11 amino acids. V gave up 4 bases and J gave up 12 bases, with 10 bases separating them. Germline V gene data show CDR1 as SEHNR and CDR2 as FQNEAQ (reference sequence). CDR3 DNA sequence: TGTGCCAGCAGCTCCTCCGCGTTCATATATTTT. Its translation: CASSSSAFIYF.

This clone was observed a single time. The rearrangement links TRBV12-3 or TRBV12-4 to TRBJ2-7, with a weak D call TRBD2 (5 bases). The CDR3 covers 12 residues. V shed 4 bases and J shed 1 base, with 5 bases lying between them. The CDR3 is CASSSGSYEQYF. As DNA, the CDR3 is TGTGCCAGCAGTTCGGGGTCCTACGAGCAGTACTTC.

The chain links TRBV7-3 to TRBJ2-7; either TRBD1 or TRBD2 may fit D (5 bases each). V was shortened by 5 bases and J by 5 bases, with 19 bases between the two germline ends. There are 15 residues in the CDR3. CDR1 SGHTA and CDR2 FQGTGA come from the germline V gene. The CDR3 DNA sequence: TGTGCCAGCAGCCGGTTCGGGACCGAGCTTGACGAGCAGTACTTC. Amino acids: CASSRFGTELDEQYF.

V gene TRBV14 combines with J gene TRBJ2-7; D not resolved. This CDR3 region has 13 residues. Germline V gene sequence: CDR1 SGHDN, CDR2 FVKESK. Trimming left V 0 bases short and J 5 bases short, with 8 bases between. Here the CDR3 DNA reads TGTGCCAGCAGCCAAGATTTGGTGGACGAGCAGTACTTC. Residues: CASSQDLVDEQYF.

The V call is TRBV19, the J call TRBJ1-1; 7 bases agree with TRBD1. V shed 3 bases, J shed 4 bases, and the junction held 2 bases outside the gene matches. The germline V gene encodes CDR1 LNHDA and CDR2 SQIVND (reference sequence). There are 13 residues in the CDR3. The CDR3 here is CASSITGATEAFF. The CDR3 coding sequence is TGTGCCAGTAGTATTACAGGGGCCACTGAAGCTTTCTTT. Combining the CDR3 with reference TRBV19 and TRBJ1-1 gives the whole variable domain DGGITQSPKYLFRKEGQNVTLSCEQNLNHDAMYWYRQDPGQGLRLIYYSQIVNDFQKGDIAEGYSVSREKKESFPLTVTSAQKNPTAFYLCASSITGATEAFFGQGTRLTVV.

The chain links TRBV27 to TRBJ1-5; D is uncertain. Between the trimmed V and J ends, which lost 0 bases and 11 bases, there was a span of 11 bases. Germline assignment: CDR1 MNHEY and CDR2 SMNVEV (reference sequence). The CDR3 has 13 residues. CDR3 DNA: TGTGCCAGCAGTTTATCTCCCTGGGATTCCCAGCATTTT. Translation: CASSLSPWDSQHF.

The chain carries TRBV30 and TRBJ1-2; D is unresolved. Germline CDR1 and CDR2: GTSNPN and SVGIG (reference sequence). The CDR3 loop spans 13 amino acids. Trimming pared 0 bases from V and 4 bases from J, leaving 9 bases between. CDR3 residues: CAWSVRASYGYTF. DNA of the CDR3: TGTGCCTGGAGTGTTAGAGCTAGCTATGGCTACACCTTC.

The J gene is TRBJ1-5, the V gene TRBV28; D remains unclear. The CDR3 spans 15 residues. V lost 2 bases and J 5 bases, leaving 13 bases between the germline ends. Germline V gives CDR1 MDHEN, CDR2 SYDVKM. CDR3 region: CASSLDTDGDQPQHF. DNA for the CDR3: TGTGCCAGCAGTTTAGACACCGATGGGGATCAGCCCCAGCATTTT.